The 26 T cell receptor beta chains listed next were all sequenced from one sample in a study of blood T cell repertoires in COVID-19 (dated by TCRdb to 2020 to 2021). The library was prepared using the immunoSEQ multiplex PCR assay. TCRdb mirrors the immuneACCESS table, restricted to in-frame sequences. Some clones are absent from its copies; in checked studies, under half trace to an unresolved V gene, and the reason for the others is unknown. For this sample there are 200,000 or so clones; about 85% appear just once. More than 2.5% of the sample is held by the ten biggest clonotypes. The sample consisted of PBMCs or T cells enriched from blood (not recorded which). These receptors were collected from a woman aged 25 to 39 who had recovered from COVID-19.

This chain links TRBV19 with TRBJ2-3; possible D gene TRBD1, 6 bases. This CDR3 is built from 16 residues. V lost 5 bases and J 2 bases, leaving 17 bases between the germline ends. The germline gives CDR1 LNHDA, CDR2 SQIVND (reference sequence). CDR3 region: CASSPQGYRSTDTQYF. The CDR3 DNA sequence: TGTGCCAGTAGTCCACAGGGTTATCGTTCCACAGATACGCAGTATTTT. Together with reference TRBV19 and TRBJ2-3, the CDR3 gives the full variable domain: DGGITQSPKYLFRKEGQNVTLSCEQNLNHDAMYWYRQDPGQGLRLIYYSQIVNDFQKGDIAEGYSVSREKKESFPLTVTSAQKNPTAFYLCASSPQGYRSTDTQYFGPGTRLTVL.

Many counts were recorded for this clone. The rearrangement links TRBV6-1 to TRBJ1-5; TRBD1 is a possible D gene (6 bases). Germline CDR1 is MNHNS and CDR2 is SASEGT. V dropped 3 bases and J dropped 7 bases, with 22 bases sitting between them. The CDR3 length is 17 residues. CDR3: CASSESSYRVPKQPQHF. In nucleotides, the CDR3 is TGTGCCAGCAGTGAGAGCTCATACAGGGTACCAAAACAGCCCCAGCATTTT.

The chain recombines TRBV19 with TRBJ1-5, with 8 positions matching TRBD1. The CDR3 has 17 amino acids. The trim removed 0 bases at V and 3 bases at J, leaving 7 bases unmatched. Looked up from germline, CDR1 is LNHDA and CDR2 is SQIVND (reference sequence). The CDR3 nucleotides read TGTGCCAGTAGTATAGATACGGAGGACAGGGTCAATCAGCCCCAGCATTTT. Its protein product is CASSIDTEDRVNQPQHF.

This clone has a single count. The chain recombines TRBV10-3 with TRBJ2-7; possibly TRBD1 for D (6 bases). The CDR3 loop spans 15 amino acids. From germline, CDR1 is ENHRY and CDR2 SYGVKD. Trimming took off 0 bases at V and 4 bases at J, with 13 bases between the two ends. The CDR3 sequence is CAISESIGGKYEQYF. CDR3 nucleotides: TGTGCCATCAGTGAGTCGATAGGGGGAAAGTACGAGCAGTACTTC.

The V gene is TRBV20-1, the J gene TRBJ2-7, with 8 bases fitting TRBD2. CDR1 DFQATT and CDR2 SNEGSKA come from the germline V gene (reference sequence). This CDR3 region has 15 residues. V dropped 3 bases and J dropped 7; count of bases not matched to a gene: 14. This CDR3 reads CSASPGGPLEREQYF. The CDR3 nucleotides are TGCAGTGCTAGTCCGGGGGGGCCTTTGGAGAGAGAGCAGTACTTC.

The rearrangement links TRBV5-6 to TRBJ2-5; TRBD1 agrees at 8 bases. Unmatched junction bases numbered 9, after V lost 0 bases and J lost 2 bases. Germline assignment: CDR1 SGHDT and CDR2 YYEEEE. The CDR3 spans 17 residues. CDR3 protein: CASSLGTGTGFQETQYF. Here the CDR3 DNA reads TGTGCCAGCAGCTTGGGAACCGGGACAGGTTTTCAAGAGACCCAGTACTTC.

This clone turned up a few times. The chain uses TRBV10-3 and TRBJ1-5; unclear D gene. Trimming cost V 4 bases and J 6 bases, with 10 bases left between them. The CDR3 is made up of 13 amino acids. CDR1 is ENHRY and CDR2 is SYGVKD in the germline V gene. CDR3 coding DNA: TGTGCCATCAGTGCTGAAAGGAGTCAGCCCCAGCATTTT. Translation: CAISAERSQPQHF.

The chain couples TRBV19 to TRBJ2-1; a weak D match, TRBD2 (6 bases). CDR3 length: 15 amino acids. The germline CDR1 and CDR2 sequences are LNHDA and SQIVND (reference sequence). Trimming left V 4 bases short and J 3 bases short, with 13 bases between. For the CDR3, the DNA is TGTGCCAGTAGTAGGTTGCCGGAGGGCTACAATGAGCAGTTCTTC. This codes for CASSRLPEGYNEQFF.

This chain uses TRBV4-1 with TRBJ1-1; unclear D gene. There are 13 residues in the CDR3. V was trimmed by 2 bases and J by 6 bases, leaving 10 bases between them. Looked up from germline, CDR1 is MGHRA and CDR2 is YSYEKL. In nucleotides, the CDR3 is TGCGCCAGCAGCCAATCGTGGGGAGCTGAAGCTTTCTTT. It encodes CASSQSWGAEAFF.

CDR3 nucleotide sequence: TGTGCCACCAGTGATTCGAGGGATGGTGCCGCAGATACGCAGTATTTT. It yields the protein CATSDSRDGAADTQYF. The rearrangement joins TRBV24-1 to TRBJ2-3; a weak D match, TRBD2 (5 bases). Trimming removed 2 bases from V and 4 bases from J, with 15 bases in between. The CDR3 runs to 16 residues. Germline-derived CDR1 and CDR2 are KGHDR and SFDVKD.

The chain carries TRBV5-4 and TRBJ2-5, with 8 bases matching TRBD1. The V and J ends lost 4 bases and 6 bases, in that order; junction bases with no gene match: 11. The germline CDR1 and CDR2 sequences are SGHNT and YYREEE (reference sequence). This CDR3 comprises 15 residues. CDR3 loop: CASSGSGGALKTQYF. The CDR3 coding sequence is TGTGCCAGCAGCGGGTCAGGGGGCGCTTTGAAGACCCAGTACTTC.

The V call is TRBV10-3, the J call TRBJ1-2, with 7 bases identical to TRBD1. Germline-derived CDR1 and CDR2 are ENHRY and SYGVKD. The CDR3 is made up of 17 amino acids. The ends lost 3 bases at V and 4 bases at J; junction bases unmatched: 14. The CDR3 nucleotides are TGTGCCATCAGTGATGGCGGTCGGGACAGTGGACTCTATGGCTACACCTTC. Translating gives CAISDGGRDSGLYGYTF.

The J gene is TRBJ2-3, the V gene TRBV5-6; D might be TRBD1 (6 bases). The germline gives CDR1 SGHDT, CDR2 YYEEEE. CDR3 size: 16 residues. V shed 0 bases and J shed 3 bases, with 14 bases lying between them. In DNA form, the CDR3 reads TGTGCCAGCAGCTTGGTGAATTATCAGGGGACAGATACGCAGTATTTT. Protein sequence: CASSLVNYQGTDTQYF.

The V call is TRBV7-3, the J call TRBJ2-2; D uncertain. The V gene's germline CDR1 is SGHTA and CDR2 FQGTGA. This CDR3 spans 14 amino acids. Trimming took off 3 bases at V and 5 bases at J, with 10 bases between the two ends. Written as DNA, the CDR3 is TGTGCCAGCAGCTTGTACACCAAGACCGGGGAGCTGTTTTTT. Translating it yields CASSLYTKTGELFF.

CDR3 DNA: TGTGCCAGCAGCCAACGGGACAGGTTGGCTAATGAAAAACTGTTTTTT. Residues: CASSQRDRLANEKLFF. The chain recombines TRBV3-1 (or the pseudogene TRBV3-2) with TRBJ1-4; 8 bases are shared with TRBD1. The CDR3 has 16 amino acids. V dropped 2 bases and J dropped 3; count of bases not matched to a gene: 5. Germline values: CDR1 LGHDT, CDR2 YNNKEL (reference sequence).

The rearrangement uses TRBV4-1 and TRBJ1-5, with TRBD1 matching 7 bases. This CDR3 has 16 amino acids. Per the germline V gene, CDR1 is MGHRA and CDR2 is YSYEKL. J gave up 6 bases and V 1 base, and 9 bases lay outside the gene matches. The CDR3 sequence is CASSQVLDRDSQPQHF. Here the CDR3 DNA reads TGCGCCAGCAGCCAAGTACTTGACAGGGACAGTCAGCCCCAGCATTTT.

The genes are TRBV15 and TRBJ1-1; D is undetermined. CDR3 size: 14 residues. The germline gives CDR1 LNHNV, CDR2 YYDKDF (reference sequence). Trimming took off 0 bases at V and 5 bases at J, with 10 bases between the two ends. The chain's CDR3 is CATSRDHGSTEAFF. CDR3 bases: TGTGCCACCAGCAGAGATCACGGTTCTACTGAAGCTTTCTTT.

The rearrangement links TRBV6-2 or TRBV6-3 to TRBJ1-1; TRBD1 might be the D (6 bases). CDR1 and CDR2 from the germline V gene are MNHEY and SVGEGT. The CDR3 is 14 residues long. With 6 bases removed from V and 5 bases from J, the gap between germline ends came to 16 bases. The CDR3 spells CASSRQVSETEAFF. The CDR3 DNA sequence: TGTGCCAGCAGCAGACAGGTTTCGGAGACTGAAGCTTTCTTT.

As regards this clone: The sample carries other DNA sequences with the same CDR3. The rearrangement uses TRBV4-1 and TRBJ2-3, with TRBD2 as a possible D gene (6 bases). Germline CDR1 MGHRA, CDR2 YSYEKL. The CDR3 totals 13 residues. Trimming cost V 0 bases and J 5 bases, with 6 bases left between them. The CDR3 sequence is CASSQEGLDTQYF. The CDR3 region has the DNA TGCGCCAGCAGCCAAGAGGGACTAGATACGCAGTATTTT.

The chain employs TRBV20-1 and TRBJ2-1, with D tentatively TRBD2 (6 bases). The CDR3 covers 15 residues. Germline values: CDR1 DFQATT, CDR2 SNEGSKA (reference sequence). Trimming left V 3 bases short and J 8 bases short, with 20 bases between. CDR3 in amino acids: CSASPSAGIIDEQFF. DNA for the CDR3: TGCAGTGCTAGTCCTTCAGCGGGCATCATCGATGAGCAGTTCTTC.

The chain combines TRBV4-1 with TRBJ2-2, with TRBD2 matching over 13 bases. With 1 base clipped from V and 6 bases from J, the junction kept 2 bases outside the gene matches. This CDR3 is built from 16 residues. Germline V gives CDR1 MGHRA, CDR2 YSYEKL. The CDR3 DNA reads as TGCGCCAGCAGCCAAGGACTAGCGGGGGGTTCCGGGGAGCTGTTTTTT. It yields the protein CASSQGLAGGSGELFF.

The J gene is TRBJ2-5, the V gene TRBV19; 15 bases agree with TRBD2. The CDR3 length is 16 residues. In germline, CDR1 is LNHDA, CDR2 SQIVND (reference sequence). V was clipped by 8 bases and J by 3 bases; unmatched bases: 7. DNA for the CDR3: TGTGCCAGTGGGTCGGGACTAGCGGGGGGTGAAGAGACCCAGTACTTC. It yields the protein CASGSGLAGGEETQYF.

The chain employs TRBV2 and TRBJ2-7; weak D call: TRBD1 (5 bases). Germline-derived CDR1 and CDR2 are SNHLY and FYNNEI. Trimming took off 4 bases at V and 5 bases at J, with 12 bases between the two ends. The length of the CDR3 is 13 residues. Here the CDR3 DNA reads TGTGCCAGCAGTGTTTGGGGCAGGGACGAGCAGTACTTC. Translated, it gives CASSVWGRDEQYF.

This rearrangement joins TRBV5-6 to TRBJ1-2; D remains unclear. From germline, CDR1 is SGHDT and CDR2 YYEEEE. This CDR3 contains 14 residues. V was clipped by 3 bases and J by 4 bases, with 13 bases between them. CDR3 sequence reads: CASSWAPEGYGYTF. The DNA for the CDR3 is TGTGCCAGCAGCTGGGCCCCGGAGGGCTATGGCTACACCTTC.

V is TRBV5-1 and J is TRBJ2-5, with 10 bases lining up with TRBD1. V trimming: 0 bases; J trimming: 4 bases; junction bases outside the gene matches: 3. The CDR3 extends over 15 amino acids. The germline CDR1 and CDR2 sequences are SGHRS and YFSETQ. The CDR3 DNA reads as TGCGCCAGCAGCTTGGCCCGGGACAGGGGAGAGACCCAGTACTTC. Its protein product is CASSLARDRGETQYF.

The J gene is TRBJ1-1, the V gene TRBV4-3; 7 bases map to TRBD1. From germline, CDR1 is LGHNA and CDR2 YSLEER. V dropped 0 bases and J dropped 4; count of bases not matched to a gene: 5. This CDR3 comprises 15 residues. The CDR3 coding sequence is TGCGCCAGCAGCCAAGAGACAGGGCTTAGCACTGAAGCTTTCTTT. Amino acid sequence: CASSQETGLSTEAFF.